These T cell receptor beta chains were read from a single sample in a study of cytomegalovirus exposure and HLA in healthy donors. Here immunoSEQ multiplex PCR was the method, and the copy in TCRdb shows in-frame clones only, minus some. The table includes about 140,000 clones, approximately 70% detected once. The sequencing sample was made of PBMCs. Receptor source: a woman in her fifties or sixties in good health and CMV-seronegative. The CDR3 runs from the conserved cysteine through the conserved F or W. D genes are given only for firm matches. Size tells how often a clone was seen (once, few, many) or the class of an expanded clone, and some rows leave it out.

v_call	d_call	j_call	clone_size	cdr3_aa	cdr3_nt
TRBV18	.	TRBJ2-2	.	CASSPLRGSGELFF	TGTGCCAGCTCACCCTTAAGGGGTTCCGGGGAGCTGTTTTTT
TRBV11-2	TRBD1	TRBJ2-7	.	CASSLAGGKYEQYF	TGTGCCAGCAGCTTAGCAGGGGGCAAATACGAGCAGTACTTC
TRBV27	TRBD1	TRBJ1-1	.	CASSPKGQGVAFF	TGTGCCAGCAGTCCCAAGGGACAGGGCGTCGCTTTCTTT
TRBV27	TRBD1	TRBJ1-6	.	CASRSGTGGNSPLHF	TGTGCCAGCAGATCCGGGACAGGGGGTAATTCACCCCTCCACTTT
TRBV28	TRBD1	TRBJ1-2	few	CASSSPTGGWWGYTF	TGTGCCAGCAGTTCACCGACAGGGGGCTGGTGGGGCTACACCTTC
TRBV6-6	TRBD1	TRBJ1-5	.	CASTLQGTHQPQHF	TGTGCCAGCACCCTACAGGGGACCCATCAGCCCCAGCATTTT
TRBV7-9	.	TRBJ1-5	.	CASSLGAPSNQPQHF	TGTGCCAGCAGCTTAGGGGCCCCCAGCAATCAGCCCCAGCATTTT
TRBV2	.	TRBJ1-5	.	CASSAALYSNQPQHF	TGTGCCAGCAGTGCCGCACTTTATAGCAATCAGCCCCAGCATTTT
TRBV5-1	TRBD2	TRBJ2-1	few	CASSLGGTTYNEQFF	TGCGCCAGCAGCTTGGGAGGGACTACTTACAATGAGCAGTTCTTC
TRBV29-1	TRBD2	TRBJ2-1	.	CSVAPLAGGYNEQFF	TGCAGCGTTGCCCCACTAGCGGGGGGGTACAATGAGCAGTTCTTC
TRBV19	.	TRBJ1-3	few	CASSPTVSGNTIYF	TGTGCCAGTAGCCCGACAGTCTCTGGAAACACCATATATTTT
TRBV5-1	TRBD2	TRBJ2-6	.	CASSLSFFSGGSSGANVLTF	TGCGCCAGCAGCTTATCGTTTTTTAGCGGGGGAAGCTCTGGGGCCAACGTCCTGACTTTC
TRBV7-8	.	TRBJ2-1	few	CASSPRTGSSYNEQFF	TGTGCCAGCAGCCCCCGAACTGGGAGCTCCTACAATGAGCAGTTCTTC
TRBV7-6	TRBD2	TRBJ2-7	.	CASSRGGNSYEQYF	TGTGCCAGCAGCCGGGGGGGGAACTCCTACGAGCAGTACTTC
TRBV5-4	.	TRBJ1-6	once	CASSLGGLNSPLHF	TGTGCCAGCAGCTTGGGGGGGCTTAATTCACCCCTCCACTTT
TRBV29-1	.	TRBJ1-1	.	CSGIHGGAFF	TGCAGCGGAATCCACGGGGGAGCTTTCTTT
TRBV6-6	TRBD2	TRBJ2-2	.	CASSLAGGQGGELFF	TGTGCCAGCAGTCTAGCGGGGGGGCAGGGCGGGGAGCTGTTTTTT